This entry is about one T cell receptor beta chain. This specimen belongs to a study of blood T cell repertoires in COVID-19. The germline CDR1 and CDR2 sequences are SGHTA and FQGTGA. V trimming: 2 bases; J trimming: 4 bases; junction bases outside the gene matches: 9. This CDR3 region has 18 residues. The protocol was immunoSEQ multiplex PCR, while the TCRdb copy is restricted to in-frame clones and leaves out a portion. The sample shows about 70,000 clones, around 88% of them seen only once. This receptor was identified in a human donor in a cohort sampled during active COVID-19. This chain joins TRBV7-3 and TRBJ2-2, with 11 bases aligning to TRBD2. Specimen: peripheral blood. CDR3 loop: CASSLVPSGGSGTGELFF. The CDR3 coding sequence is TGTGCCAGCAGCTTAGTTCCTAGCGGGGGGTCTGGCACCGGGGAGCTGTTTTTT.